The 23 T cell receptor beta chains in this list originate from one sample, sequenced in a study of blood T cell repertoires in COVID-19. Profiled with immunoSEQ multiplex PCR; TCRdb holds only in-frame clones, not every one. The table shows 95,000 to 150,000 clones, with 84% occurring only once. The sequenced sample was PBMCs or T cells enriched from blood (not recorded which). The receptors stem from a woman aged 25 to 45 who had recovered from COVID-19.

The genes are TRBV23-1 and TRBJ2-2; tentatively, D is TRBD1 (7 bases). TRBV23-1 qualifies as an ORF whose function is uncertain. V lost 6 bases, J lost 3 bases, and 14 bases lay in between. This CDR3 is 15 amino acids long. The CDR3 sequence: CASRQGEEDTGELFF. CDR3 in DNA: TGCGCCAGCAGGCAGGGGGAGGAGGACACCGGGGAGCTGTTTTTT.

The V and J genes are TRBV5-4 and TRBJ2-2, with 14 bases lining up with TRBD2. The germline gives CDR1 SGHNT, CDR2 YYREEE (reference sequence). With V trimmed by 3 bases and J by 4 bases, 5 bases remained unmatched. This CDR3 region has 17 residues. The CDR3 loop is CASSSGLAGGTTGELFF. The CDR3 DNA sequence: TGTGCCAGCAGCTCCGGACTAGCGGGAGGAACCACCGGGGAGCTGTTTTTT.

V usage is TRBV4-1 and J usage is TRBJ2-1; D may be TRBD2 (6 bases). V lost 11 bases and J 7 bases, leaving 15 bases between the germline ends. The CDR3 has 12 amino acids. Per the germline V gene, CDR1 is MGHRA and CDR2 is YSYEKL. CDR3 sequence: CARRGRGNEQFF. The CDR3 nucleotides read TGCGCCCGCCGGGGGAGAGGGAATGAGCAGTTCTTC.

The CDR3 here is CASSREFGELFF. The DNA of the CDR3 is TGTGCCAGCAGTCGGGAGTTCGGGGAGCTGTTTTTT. This sequence joins TRBV2 and TRBJ2-2; the D gene is possibly TRBD2 (6 bases). The V end lost 5 bases, the J end lost 7 bases, and 8 bases lay between the germline ends. Germline CDR1 is SNHLY and CDR2 is FYNNEI. The CDR3 loop spans 12 amino acids.

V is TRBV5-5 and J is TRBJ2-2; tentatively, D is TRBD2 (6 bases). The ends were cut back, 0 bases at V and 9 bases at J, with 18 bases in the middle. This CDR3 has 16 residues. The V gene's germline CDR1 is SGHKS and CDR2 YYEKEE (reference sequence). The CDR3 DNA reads TGTGCCAGCAGCTTGGCGGGACTGGGAGATCGTAGGGAGCTGTTTTTT. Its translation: CASSLAGLGDRRELFF.

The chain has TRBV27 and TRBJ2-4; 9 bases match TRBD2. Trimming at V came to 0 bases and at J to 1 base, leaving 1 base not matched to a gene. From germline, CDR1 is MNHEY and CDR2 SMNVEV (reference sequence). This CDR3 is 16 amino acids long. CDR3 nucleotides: TGTGCCAGCAGTTTATCAAGCGGGAGGGCCAAAAACATTCAGTACTTC. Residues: CASSLSSGRAKNIQYF.

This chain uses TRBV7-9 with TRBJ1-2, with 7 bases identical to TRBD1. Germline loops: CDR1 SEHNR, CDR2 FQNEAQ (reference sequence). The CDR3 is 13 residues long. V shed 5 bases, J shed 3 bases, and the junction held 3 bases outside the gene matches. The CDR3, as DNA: TGTGCCAGCAGCCCTACAGGGGACTATGGCTACACCTTC. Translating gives CASSPTGDYGYTF.

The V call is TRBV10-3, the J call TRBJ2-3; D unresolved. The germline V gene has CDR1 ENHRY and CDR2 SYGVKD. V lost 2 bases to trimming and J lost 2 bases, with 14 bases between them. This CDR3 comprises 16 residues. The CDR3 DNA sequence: TGTGCCATCAGTGAGGCTCGGTCGACTTTCACAGATACGCAGTATTTT. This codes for CAISEARSTFTDTQYF.

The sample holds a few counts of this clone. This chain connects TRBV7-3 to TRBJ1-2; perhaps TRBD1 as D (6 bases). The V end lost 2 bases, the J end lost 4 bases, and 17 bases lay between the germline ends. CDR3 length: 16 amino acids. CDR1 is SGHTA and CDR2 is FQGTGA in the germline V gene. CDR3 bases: TGTGCCAGCAGCTTAGTGGGACAAGAGGGCTTCTATGGCTACACCTTC. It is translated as CASSLVGQEGFYGYTF.

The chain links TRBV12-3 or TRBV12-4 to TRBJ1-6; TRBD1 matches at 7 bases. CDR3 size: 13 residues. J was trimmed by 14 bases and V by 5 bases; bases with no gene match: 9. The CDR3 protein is CASSLRGPGSLHF. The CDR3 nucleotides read TGTGCCAGCAGTCTTAGGGGGCCAGGGTCCCTCCACTTT.

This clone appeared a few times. The CDR3 sequence: CASSRGQIGETQYF. CDR3 in DNA: TGCGCCAGCAGCCGCGGGCAAATAGGGGAGACCCAGTACTTC. The chain has TRBV4-1 and TRBJ2-5; D is perhaps TRBD2 (5 bases). Trimming stripped 4 bases from V and 5 bases from J, with 14 bases between. CDR3 size: 14 residues. Germline values: CDR1 MGHRA, CDR2 YSYEKL.

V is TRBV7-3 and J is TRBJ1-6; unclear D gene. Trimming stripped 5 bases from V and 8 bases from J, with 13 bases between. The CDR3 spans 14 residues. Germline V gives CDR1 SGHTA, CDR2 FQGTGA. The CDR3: CASSLGFGYSPLHF. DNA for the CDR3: TGTGCCAGCAGCCTAGGATTCGGGTATTCACCCCTCCACTTT.

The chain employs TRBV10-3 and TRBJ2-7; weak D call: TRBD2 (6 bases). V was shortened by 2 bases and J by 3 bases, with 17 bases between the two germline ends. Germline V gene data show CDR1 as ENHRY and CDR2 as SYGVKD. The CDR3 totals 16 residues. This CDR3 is CAISEPGFGGGYEQYF. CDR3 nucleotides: TGTGCCATCAGTGAGCCGGGCTTTGGGGGAGGCTACGAGCAGTACTTC.

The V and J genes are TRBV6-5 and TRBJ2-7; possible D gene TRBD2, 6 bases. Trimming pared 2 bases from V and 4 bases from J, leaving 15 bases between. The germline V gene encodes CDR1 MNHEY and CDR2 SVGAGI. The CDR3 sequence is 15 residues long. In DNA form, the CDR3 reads TGTGCCAGCAGTTACGGGGGGACTGCTTTTTACGAGCAGTACTTC. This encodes CASSYGGTAFYEQYF.

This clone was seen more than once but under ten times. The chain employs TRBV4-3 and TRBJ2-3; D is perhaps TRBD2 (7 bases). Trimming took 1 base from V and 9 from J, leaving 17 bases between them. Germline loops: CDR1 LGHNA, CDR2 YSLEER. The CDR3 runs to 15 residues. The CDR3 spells CASSQVERDIGTQYF. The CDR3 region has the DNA TGCGCCAGCAGCCAAGTCGAGCGGGACATTGGGACGCAGTATTTT.

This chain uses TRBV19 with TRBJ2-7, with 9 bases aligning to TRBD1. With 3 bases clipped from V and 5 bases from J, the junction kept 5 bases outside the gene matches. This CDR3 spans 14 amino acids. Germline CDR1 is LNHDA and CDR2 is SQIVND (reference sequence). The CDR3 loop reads CASSIGTGGDEQYF. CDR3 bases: TGTGCCAGTAGTATCGGTACAGGGGGCGACGAGCAGTACTTC.

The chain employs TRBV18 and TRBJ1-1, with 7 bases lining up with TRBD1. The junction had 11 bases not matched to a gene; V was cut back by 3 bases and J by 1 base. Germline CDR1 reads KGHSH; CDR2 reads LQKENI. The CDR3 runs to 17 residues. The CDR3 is CASSPLRQGTANTEAFF. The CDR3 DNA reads TGTGCCAGCTCACCCTTACGACAAGGGACAGCGAACACTGAAGCTTTCTTT.

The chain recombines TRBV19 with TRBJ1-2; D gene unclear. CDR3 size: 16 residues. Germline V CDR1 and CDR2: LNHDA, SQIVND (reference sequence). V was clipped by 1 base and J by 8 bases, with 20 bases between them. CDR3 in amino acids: CASSIASTATYEGYTF. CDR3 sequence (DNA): TGTGCCAGTAGTATAGCATCTACAGCAACTTATGAGGGCTACACCTTC.

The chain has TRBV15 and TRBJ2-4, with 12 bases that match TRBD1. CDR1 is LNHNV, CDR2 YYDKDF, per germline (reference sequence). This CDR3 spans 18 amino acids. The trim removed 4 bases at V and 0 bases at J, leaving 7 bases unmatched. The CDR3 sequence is CATSTGTGGLLAKNIQYF. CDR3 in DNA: TGTGCCACCAGCACCGGGACAGGGGGCCTACTAGCCAAAAACATTCAGTACTTC. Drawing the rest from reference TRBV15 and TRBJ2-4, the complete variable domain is DAMVIQNPRYQVTQFGKPVTLSCSQTLNHNVMYWYQQKSSQAPKLLFHYYDKDFNNEADTPDNFQSRRPNTSFCFLDIRSPGLGDTAMYLCATSTGTGGLLAKNIQYFGAGTRLSVL.

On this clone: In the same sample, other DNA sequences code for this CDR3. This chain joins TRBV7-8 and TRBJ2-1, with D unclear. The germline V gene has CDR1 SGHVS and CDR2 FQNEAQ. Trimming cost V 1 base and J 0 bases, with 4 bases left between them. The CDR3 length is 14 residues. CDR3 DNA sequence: TGTGCCAGCAGCTTAGTCCTCTCCTACAATGAGCAGTTCTTC. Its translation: CASSLVLSYNEQFF.

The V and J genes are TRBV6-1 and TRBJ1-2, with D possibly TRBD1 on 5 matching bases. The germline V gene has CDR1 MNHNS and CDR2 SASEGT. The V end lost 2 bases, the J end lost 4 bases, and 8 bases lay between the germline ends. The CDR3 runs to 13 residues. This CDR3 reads CASSERQLYGYTF. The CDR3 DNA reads TGTGCCAGCAGTGAAAGACAGCTCTATGGCTACACCTTC.

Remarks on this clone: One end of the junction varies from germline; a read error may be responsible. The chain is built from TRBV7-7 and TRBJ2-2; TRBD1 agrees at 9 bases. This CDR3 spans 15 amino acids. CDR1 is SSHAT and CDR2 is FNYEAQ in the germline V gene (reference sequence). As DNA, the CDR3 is TGTGCTAGCAGCCACGGACAGGGGTACACCGGGGAGCTGTTTTTT. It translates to CASSHGQGYTGELFF.

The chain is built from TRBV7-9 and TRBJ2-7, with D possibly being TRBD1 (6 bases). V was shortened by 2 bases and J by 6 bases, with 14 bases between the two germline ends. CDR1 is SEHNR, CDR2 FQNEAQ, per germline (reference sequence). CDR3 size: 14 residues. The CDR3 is CASSLPVTGTEQYF. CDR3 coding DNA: TGTGCCAGCAGCTTACCCGTAACAGGGACCGAGCAGTACTTC.